This is a list of T cell receptor beta chains from one sample in a study of identical twins. Each CDR3 protein gets one entry after TCRdb re-called the 5' RACE reads with MiXCR. The repertoire consists of about 450,000 distinct CDR3 sequences, with less than 20% occurring once and the leading ten covering around 12%. Material for sequencing was naive T cells sorted from blood. These receptors came from a man aged 45 to 65 in good health. CDR3s include the opening cysteine and the closing phenylalanine or tryptophan. D genes are given only for firm matches. Where a row states a size, it is once, few, many or the class of an expanded clone; other rows omit it.

CDR3 length	V gene	D gene	J gene	clone size	CDR3 DNA	CDR3 protein
15	TRBV5-5	TRBD1	TRBJ2-7	few	TGTGCCAGCAGTACACCCGGGACAGGGGAAGTCGAGCAGTACTTC	CASSTPGTGEVEQYF
16	TRBV18	TRBD2	TRBJ2-5	.	TGTGCCAGCTCACTACCAGGACTAGCGGACCAAGAGACCCAGTACTTC	CASSLPGLADQETQYF
14	TRBV12-3/TRBV12-4	.	TRBJ2-4	.	TGTGCCAGCAGCCCTGGGGCAGGGAGGACCATTCAGTACTTC	CASSPGAGRTIQYF
14	TRBV4-2	.	TRBJ1-1	few	TGTGCCAGCAGCCAAGGGGGATCCGACACTGAAGCTTTCTTT	CASSQGGSDTEAFF
16	TRBV4-1	TRBD2	TRBJ2-5	.	TGCGCCAGCAGCCAAGGGGGGAGGGTCCCCCAAGAGACCCAGTACTTC	CASSQGGRVPQETQYF
16	TRBV4-3	TRBD2	TRBJ2-5	.	TGCGCCAGCAGCCAGGGACTTATAGCGGGACAAGAGACCCAGTACTTC	CASSQGLIAGQETQYF
14	TRBV12-3/TRBV12-4	.	TRBJ2-5	.	TGTGCCAGCAGTTTCCAGACAGCCCAAGAGACCCAGTACTTC	CASSFQTAQETQYF
12	TRBV19	TRBD1	TRBJ1-1	.	TGTGCCAGTAGGTCCAGGGGGACAGAAGCTTTCTTT	CASRSRGTEAFF
15	TRBV5-1	TRBD1	TRBJ2-7	many	TGCGCCAGCAGCCAAAGGGGGACAGGATCCTACGAGCAGTACTTC	CASSQRGTGSYEQYF
18	TRBV11-1	TRBD2	TRBJ2-1	.	TGTGCCAGCAGCCACGATGCTAGCGGGAGGGCCCTCTGGGATGAGCAGTTCTTC	CASSHDASGRALWDEQFF
13	TRBV25-1	.	TRBJ1-2	.	TGTGCCAGCAGTGAATTCATGGGATTTGGCTACACCTTC	CASSEFMGFGYTF
15	TRBV6-1	.	TRBJ2-3	few	TGTGCCAGCAGTAATCGGGCTTCTAGCACAGATACGCAGTATTTT	CASSNRASSTDTQYF
15	TRBV10-3	.	TRBJ2-3	.	TGTGCCATCAGTGGTTATTACAGTAGCACAGATACGCAGTATTTT	CAISGYYSSTDTQYF
14	TRBV29-1	TRBD1	TRBJ1-5	.	TGCAGCGTCGCACCCGGACAGGGAGGTCAGCCCCAGCATTTT	CSVAPGQGGQPQHF
15	TRBV12-3/TRBV12-4	.	TRBJ2-1	few	TGTGCCAGCAGTTTATTCGGCAGGTTCGACAATGAGCAGTTCTTC	CASSLFGRFDNEQFF
14	TRBV29-1	.	TRBJ2-2	.	TGCAGCGTCGGGGACACCGAGGGACCCGGGGAGCTGTTTTTT	CSVGDTEGPGELFF
14	TRBV6-5	.	TRBJ2-5	.	TGTGCCAGCAGTTACTCGGCGTATCGGGAGACCCAGTACTTC	CASSYSAYRETQYF
14	TRBV12-3/TRBV12-4	.	TRBJ1-1	few	TGTGCCAGCAGTCCTCAGGAGATAAGCACTGAAGCTTTCTTT	CASSPQEISTEAFF